This TCR beta chain was sequenced for a study of CD8 T cells in Susac syndrome. Study-wide points: The study recognized that the number of individuals in its TCR sequencing and HLA analysis was relatively small.

The germline gives CDR1 SGHDN, CDR2 FVKESK. Trimming shortened V by 4 bases and J by 0 bases, and 7 bases separated the two germline ends. The CDR3 spans 14 residues. RNA, at roughly 0.5 to 1 ug, was reverse transcribed with random hexamers. Each CDR3 protein is one row after TCRdb ran MiXCR on the immunoSEQ multiplex PCR reads. Here the sample spans some 120,000 distinct CDR3 sequences, under 95% being singletons. A single count supports this clonotype. The antigen is unknown. The V call is TRBV14, the J call TRBJ2-1; possibly TRBD2 for D (6 bases). Sequenced sample: CD8+ T cells from PBMCs. The sequence was obtained from a human donor with multiple sclerosis. CDR3 in DNA: TGTGCCAGCAGCCCGACTAGCTCCTACAATGAGCAGTTCTTC. As protein: CASSPTSSYNEQFF.